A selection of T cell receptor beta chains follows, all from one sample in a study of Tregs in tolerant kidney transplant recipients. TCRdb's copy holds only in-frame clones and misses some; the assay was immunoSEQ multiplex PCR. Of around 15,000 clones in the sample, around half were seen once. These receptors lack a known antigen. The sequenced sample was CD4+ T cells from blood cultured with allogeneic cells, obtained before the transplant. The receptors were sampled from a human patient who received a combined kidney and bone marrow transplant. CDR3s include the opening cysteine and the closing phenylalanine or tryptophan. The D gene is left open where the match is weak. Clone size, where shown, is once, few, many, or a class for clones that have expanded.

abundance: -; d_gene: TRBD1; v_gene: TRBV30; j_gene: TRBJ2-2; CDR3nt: TGTGCCTGGATGGCGGACAGGAAGAACACCGGGGAGCTGTTTTTT; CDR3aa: CAWMADRKNTGELFF
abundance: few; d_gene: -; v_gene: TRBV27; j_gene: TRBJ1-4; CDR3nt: TGTGCCAGCAGTCCTACCCCCTTCCCAATCGCAACTAATGAAAAACTGTTTTTT; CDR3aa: CASSPTPFPIATNEKLFF
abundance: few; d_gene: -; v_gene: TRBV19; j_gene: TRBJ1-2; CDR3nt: TGTGCCAGTACTACAGGGTATGGCTACACCTTC; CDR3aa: CASTTGYGYTF
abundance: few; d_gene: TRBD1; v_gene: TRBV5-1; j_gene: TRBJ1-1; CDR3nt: TGCGCCAGCAGCCAAGGGACAGGGGCTGAAGCTTTCTTT; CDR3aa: CASSQGTGAEAFF
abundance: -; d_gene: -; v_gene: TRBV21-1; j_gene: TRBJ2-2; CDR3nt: TGTGCCAGCAAGGGACTAGCGGGAGGGCCGAACACCGGGGAGCTGTTTTTT; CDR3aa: CASKGLAGGPNTGELFF
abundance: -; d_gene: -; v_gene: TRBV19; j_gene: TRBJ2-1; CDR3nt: TGTGCCAGTAGTATGGGCGACCCGGGGTTTCAGCAGTTCTTC; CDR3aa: CASSMGDPGFQQFF
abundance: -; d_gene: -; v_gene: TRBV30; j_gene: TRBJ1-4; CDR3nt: TGTGCCTGCAATCCAACTGTGGGGGGGAGAAAACTGTTTTTT; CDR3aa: CACNPTVGGRKLFF
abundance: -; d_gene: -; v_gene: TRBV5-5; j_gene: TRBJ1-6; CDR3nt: TGTGCCAGCAGCCATGAGGGGACTGCCAATTCACCCCTCCACTTT; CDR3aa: CASSHEGTANSPLHF
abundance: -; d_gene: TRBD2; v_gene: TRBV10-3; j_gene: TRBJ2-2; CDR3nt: TGTGCCATCAGTGGGGAACTAGCGGGGACCGGGGAGCTGTTTTTT; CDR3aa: CAISGELAGTGELFF
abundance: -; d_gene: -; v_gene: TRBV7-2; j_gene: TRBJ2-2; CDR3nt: TGTGCCAGCAGCTTATTGGGGCGGGGGCTCCCTGTTGCCGGGGAGCTGTTTTTT; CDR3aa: CASSLLGRGLPVAGELFF
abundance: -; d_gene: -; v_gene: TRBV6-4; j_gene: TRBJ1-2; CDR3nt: TGTGCCAGCAGACCAACAGGGTTATACGATGGCTACACCTTC; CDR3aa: CASRPTGLYDGYTF
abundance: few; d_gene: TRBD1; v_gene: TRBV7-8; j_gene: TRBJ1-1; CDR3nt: TGTGCCAGCAGCTGGGACAGCTACACTGAAGCTTTCTTT; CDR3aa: CASSWDSYTEAFF
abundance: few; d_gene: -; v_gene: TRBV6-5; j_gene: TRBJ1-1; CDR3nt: TGTGCCAGCAGCCCACAAAGAAACACTGAAGCTTTCTTT; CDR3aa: CASSPQRNTEAFF
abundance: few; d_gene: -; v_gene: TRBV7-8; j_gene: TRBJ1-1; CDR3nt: TGTGCCAGCAGCTTAGCGGGCTACACTGAAGCTTTCTTT; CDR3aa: CASSLAGYTEAFF
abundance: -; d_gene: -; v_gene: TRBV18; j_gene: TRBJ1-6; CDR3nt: TGTGCCAGCTCACTGGACATGCTAAAGGATTCCCCCCTCCACTTT; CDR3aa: CASSLDMLKDSPLHF
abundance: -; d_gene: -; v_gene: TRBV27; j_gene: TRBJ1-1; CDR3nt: TGTGCCAGCAGTTTCGAAGTCAGGGGTAGGGCTTTCTTT; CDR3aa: CASSFEVRGRAFF
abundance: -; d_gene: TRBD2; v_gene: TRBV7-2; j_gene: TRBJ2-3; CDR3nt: TGTGCCAGCAGCTACCGACTAGCGGGGGGCTCAGATACGCAGTATTTT; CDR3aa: CASSYRLAGGSDTQYF
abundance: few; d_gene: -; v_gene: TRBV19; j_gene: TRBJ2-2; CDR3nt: TGTGCCAGTAGAGCTCGGGAAGACACCGGGGAGCTGTTTTTT; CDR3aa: CASRAREDTGELFF
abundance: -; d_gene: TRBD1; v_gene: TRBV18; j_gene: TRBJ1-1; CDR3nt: TGTGCCAGCTCGACACGACAGGGTAGCCTTGAAGCTTTCTTT; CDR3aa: CASSTRQGSLEAFF
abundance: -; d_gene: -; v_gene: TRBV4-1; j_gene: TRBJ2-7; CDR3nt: TGCGCCAGCAGCCAAGATCGAGGAGACTGGTACGAGCAGTACTTC; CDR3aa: CASSQDRGDWYEQYF
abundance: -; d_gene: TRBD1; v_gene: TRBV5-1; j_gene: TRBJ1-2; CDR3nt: TGCGCCAGCAGCATAGGACAGGGAGATGGCTACACCTTC; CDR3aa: CASSIGQGDGYTF
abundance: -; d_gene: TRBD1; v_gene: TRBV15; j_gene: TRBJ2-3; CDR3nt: TGTGCCACCAGCCAAGGGGACAGTTTTCCAGATACGCAGTATTTT; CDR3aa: CATSQGDSFPDTQYF
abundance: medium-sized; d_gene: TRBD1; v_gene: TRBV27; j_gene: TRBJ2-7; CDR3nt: TGTGCCAGCAGTTTGGGAGACAGGGGCTACGAGCAGTACTTC; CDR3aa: CASSLGDRGYEQYF
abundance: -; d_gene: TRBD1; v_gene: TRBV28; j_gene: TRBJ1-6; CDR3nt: TGTGCCAGCAGTCTGGGGGGGGACAGGGGCCCCAATTCACCCCTCCACTTT; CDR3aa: CASSLGGDRGPNSPLHF
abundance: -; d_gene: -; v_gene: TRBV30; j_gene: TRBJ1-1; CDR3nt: TGTGCCTGGAGAGGAGCCTACTCCCGGGAGAACACTGAAGCTTTCTTT; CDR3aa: CAWRGAYSRENTEAFF
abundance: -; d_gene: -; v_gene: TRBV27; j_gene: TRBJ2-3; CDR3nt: TGTGCCAGCAGGGTTATACTCCGGTCAGATACGCAGTATTTT; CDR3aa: CASRVILRSDTQYF
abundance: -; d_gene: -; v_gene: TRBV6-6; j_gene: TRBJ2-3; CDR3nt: TGTGCCAGCAGGGACAACCGCGGGACGTCCCTGCTTTTT; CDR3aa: CASRDNRGTSLLF
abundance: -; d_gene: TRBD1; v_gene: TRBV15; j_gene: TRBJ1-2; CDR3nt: TGTGCCACCAGCAGAGACAGGGGGCTTGGCTACACCTTC; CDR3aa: CATSRDRGLGYTF
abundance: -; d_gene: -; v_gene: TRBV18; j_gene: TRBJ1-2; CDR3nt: TGTGCCAGCTCACCAAGAGCGTCCGACTATGGCTACACCTTC; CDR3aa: CASSPRASDYGYTF
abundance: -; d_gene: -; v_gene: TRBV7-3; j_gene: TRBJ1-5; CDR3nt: TGTGCCAGCAGCCGACGGGGGACCCAGCATTTT; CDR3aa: CASSRRGTQHF
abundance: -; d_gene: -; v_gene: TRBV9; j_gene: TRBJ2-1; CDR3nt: TGTGCCAGCAGCGTAGCGTGGACATCTTACAATGAGCAGTTCTTC; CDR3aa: CASSVAWTSYNEQFF
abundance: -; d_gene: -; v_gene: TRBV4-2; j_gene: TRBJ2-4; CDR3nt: TGTGCCAGCAGCCAAGGGTTTACTGGGGCCCAAAACATTCAGTACTTC; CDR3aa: CASSQGFTGAQNIQYF
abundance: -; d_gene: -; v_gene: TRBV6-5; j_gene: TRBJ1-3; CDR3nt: TGTGCCAGCAGTTATTATGCTCCGGGGAGCGGAAACACCATATATTTT; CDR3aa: CASSYYAPGSGNTIYF
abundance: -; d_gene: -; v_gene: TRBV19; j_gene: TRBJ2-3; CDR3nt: TGTGCCAGTAGTATCGTTGGGGCGTACGATACGCAGTATTTT; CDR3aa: CASSIVGAYDTQYF
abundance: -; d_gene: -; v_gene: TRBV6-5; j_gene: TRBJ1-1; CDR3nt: TGTGCCAGCAGTTACTCGGATGGAGCGGGGGGGACCGCTTTCTTT; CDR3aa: CASSYSDGAGGTAFF
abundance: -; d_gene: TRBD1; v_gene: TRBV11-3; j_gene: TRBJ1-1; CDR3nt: TGTGCCAGCAGCTCAGGGGGCGAGGGCACTGAAGCTTTCTTT; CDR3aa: CASSSGGEGTEAFF
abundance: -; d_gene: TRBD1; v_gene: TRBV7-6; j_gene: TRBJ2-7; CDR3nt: TGTGCCAGCAGCTCGGACAGGGGCTACGAGCAGTACTTC; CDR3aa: CASSSDRGYEQYF
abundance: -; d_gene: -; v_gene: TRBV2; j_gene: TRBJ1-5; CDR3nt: TGTGCCAGCAGCCGAAGCGTACCAAGCAATCAGCCCCAGCATTTT; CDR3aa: CASSRSVPSNQPQHF
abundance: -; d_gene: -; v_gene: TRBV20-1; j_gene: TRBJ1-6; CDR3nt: TGCAGTGCTTCCCGAGTCCCGTCCCTCCACTTT; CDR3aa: CSASRVPSLHF